This T cell receptor beta chain comes out of a study of cytomegalovirus exposure and HLA in healthy donors. Study results and caveats: Across donors, presence/absence analyses took sequencing depth to be roughly uniform.

PCR amplification relied on 60 Vbeta primers (plus 13 Jbeta primers). Produced via immunoSEQ multiplex PCR; TCRdb's table is partial and in-frame only. The sample carries roughly 130,000 clones, 66% recorded once. This cohort consisted of healthy bone marrow donors. This clone was counted a single time. The antigen remains undetermined. This receptor was obtained from an older woman in good health and CMV-seronegative. What was sequenced was PBMCs.

CDR3 residues: CASRTLAGGPGEQYF. The CDR3, as DNA: TGTGCCAGCAGGACACTAGCGGGAGGGCCCGGCGAGCAGTACTTC. J is TRBJ2-7 and V is TRBV2; 13 bases fit TRBD2. V was pared by 6 bases and J by 6 bases, with 8 bases of the junction left unmatched. Per germline, CDR1 SNHLY and CDR2 FYNNEI. This CDR3 is 15 amino acids long.